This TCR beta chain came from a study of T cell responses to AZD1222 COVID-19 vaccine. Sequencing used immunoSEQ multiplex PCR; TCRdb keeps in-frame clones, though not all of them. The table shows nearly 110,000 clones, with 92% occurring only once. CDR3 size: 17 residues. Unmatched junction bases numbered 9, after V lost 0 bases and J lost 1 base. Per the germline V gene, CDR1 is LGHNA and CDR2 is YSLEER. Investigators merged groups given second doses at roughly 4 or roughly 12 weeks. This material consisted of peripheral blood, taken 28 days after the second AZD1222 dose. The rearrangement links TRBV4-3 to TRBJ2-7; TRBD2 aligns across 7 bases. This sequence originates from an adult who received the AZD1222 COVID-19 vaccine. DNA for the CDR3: TGCGCCAGCAGCCAAGATCTCCATGGGGGAGGGTCCTACGAGCAGTACTTC. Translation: CASSQDLHGGGSYEQYF.